The present T cell receptor (beta chain) was sequenced within a study of blood T cell repertoires in COVID-19. Study-wide context: Acute and convalescent COVID-19 specimens originated in the United States, Italy and Spain.

Measured with immunoSEQ multiplex PCR; TCRdb has only the in-frame clones, and not every one. The repertoire includes about 220,000 clones, roughly 80% of them detected once, and about 20% sits in the top ten. The sequence derives from a man younger than 45 with active or convalescent COVID-19. Source material: peripheral blood.

The CDR3 protein is CASSQGIQSTDTQYF. CDR3 DNA: TGCGCCAGCAGCCAAGGAATACAGAGCACAGATACGCAGTATTTT. The gene calls are TRBV4-3 and TRBJ2-3, with D unresolved. The germline gives CDR1 LGHNA, CDR2 YSLEER. V lost 1 base and J lost 0, with 8 bases in between. This CDR3 contains 15 residues.